This paragraph reports one TCR beta chain. This specimen comes from a study of blood T cell repertoires in COVID-19. Overall study: In each case, the material was cDNA or gDNA derived from T cells, B-cell-depleted T cells, or PBMCs.

The CDR3 has 17 residues. The germline V gene encodes CDR1 SGDLS and CDR2 YYNGEE. Germline trimming cut 0 bases from V and 0 bases from J; bases unmatched to any gene: 3. The method was immunoSEQ multiplex PCR; TCRdb's version includes in-frame clones alone and lacks a portion of them. The sample lists more than 130,000 clones, 88% seen once, with more than 9% in the top ten. Sequencing was carried out using peripheral blood. The clonotype comes from a man aged 50-59 years with active or convalescent COVID-19. The chain joins TRBV9 to TRBJ2-1; 10 bases align to TRBD2. For the CDR3, the DNA is TGTGCCAGCAGCGTAGCGACTAGCGGGCCCTCCTACAATGAGCAGTTCTTC. It encodes CASSVATSGPSYNEQFF.